The next 10 T cell receptor beta chains were all read from a single sample in a study of vaccination and CD4 T cells after COVID-19. Sequencing of DNA taken from cultured CD4+ T cells relied on the Oncomine TCR Beta short-read assay. MiXCR was run by TCRdb on the PCR reads, yielding one entry per CDR3 protein. The sample holds roughly 17,000 distinct CDR3 sequences, nearly 40% seen once. Treatment described: roughly 10-day PBMC culture with coronavirus spike peptide pools or control peptides (ViraFEST assay). These TCRs are of unknown antigen specificity. The source material was CD4+ T cells from blood, cultured in vitro. Receptors were obtained from a human donor who had recovered from COVID-19.

Only a few counts were recorded for this clonotype. The chain is built from TRBV6-2 or TRBV6-3 and TRBJ1-2, with 8 bases that match TRBD1. In germline, CDR1 is MNHEY, CDR2 SVGEGT. V lost 5 bases to trimming and J lost 3 bases; unmatched junction nucleotides: 2. CDR3 length: 13 amino acids. For the CDR3, the DNA is TGTGCCAGCAGTGAGACAGGGGACTATGGCTACACCTTC. Its translation: CASSETGDYGYTF.

This chain joins TRBV28 and TRBJ1-5, with unresolved D. Germline V gives CDR1 MDHEN, CDR2 SYDVKM. The germline V and J ends were trimmed by 6 bases and 3 bases, with 9 bases remaining between them. There are 13 residues in the CDR3. The CDR3 nucleotides read TGTGCCAGCAGCCGGATAAACAATCAGCCCCAGCATTTT. Its protein product is CASSRINNQPQHF.

The table lists this clonotype with a few counts. The CDR3 DNA reads as TGTGCCAGCAGCGCGGGAGGACGGAGTTATACGCAGTATTTT. Residues: CASSAGGRSYTQYF. The chain carries TRBV28 and TRBJ2-3; TRBD2 matches 8 bases. The CDR3 is made up of 14 amino acids. V lost 6 bases to trimming and J lost 7 bases; unmatched junction nucleotides: 9. Germline-derived CDR1 and CDR2 are MDHEN and SYDVKM.

The rearrangement links TRBV12-3 or TRBV12-4 to TRBJ1-1; tentatively, D is TRBD1 (5 bases). CDR3 length equals 12 residues. V was clipped by 6 bases and J by 11 bases, with 16 bases between them. CDR3 sequence reads: CASSPRGNLAFF. The CDR3 nucleotides read TGTGCCAGCAGCCCACGGGGGAATCTGGCTTTCTTT.

This chain connects TRBV18 to TRBJ2-3; D ambiguous. The germline gives CDR1 KGHSH, CDR2 LQKENI. Trimming cost V 3 bases and J 4 bases, with 5 bases left between them. This CDR3 is built from 12 residues. CDR3 in DNA: TGTGCCAGCTCACCTACCCCAGATACGCAGTATTTT. The encoded protein is CASSPTPDTQYF.

In this sample, this clonotype turned up a few times. The chain has TRBV7-8 and TRBJ2-3; TRBD2 aligns across 12 bases. The CDR3 contains 17 residues. Germline V gene sequence: CDR1 SGHVS, CDR2 FQNEAQ. With 4 bases clipped from V and 5 bases from J, the junction kept 10 bases outside the gene matches. The CDR3 bases are TGTGCCAGCAGCTCCTCGACTAGCGGGAGATCGAGAGATACGCAGTATTTT. This translates into CASSSSTSGRSRDTQYF.

This rearrangement joins TRBV28 to TRBJ1-1; a weak D match, TRBD1 (5 bases). The CDR3 length is 15 residues. CDR1 MDHEN and CDR2 SYDVKM come from the germline V gene. Trimming took 3 bases from V and 4 from J, leaving 15 bases between them. Here the CDR3 DNA reads TGTGCCAGCAGTTTTATGGGCAGGGAAAGCACTGAAGCTTTCTTT. Translated, it gives CASSFMGRESTEAFF.

This clonotype was seen a handful of times. V gene TRBV20-1 combines with J gene TRBJ2-3; tentatively, D is TRBD1 (6 bases). Trimming removed 5 bases at V and 9 bases at J, with 12 bases between. Germline lookup yields CDR1 DFQATT and CDR2 SNEGSKA (reference sequence). The CDR3 contains 11 residues. CDR3 DNA sequence: TGCAGTGCTTGGCAGGGGATGACGCAGTATTTT. Translation: CSAWQGMTQYF.

This clonotype was counted between two and nine times. The chain employs TRBV7-9 and TRBJ2-1; the match to TRBD2 covers 12 bases. V was clipped by 4 bases and J by 12 bases; unmatched bases: 7. Germline V gives CDR1 SEHNR, CDR2 FQNEAQ (reference sequence). The CDR3 runs to 14 residues. This CDR3 is CASSSLAGGPVQFF. The CDR3, as DNA: TGTGCCAGCAGCTCACTAGCGGGAGGACCTGTGCAGTTCTTC.

This clonotype was counted only a few times. The rearrangement links TRBV6-2 or TRBV6-3 to TRBJ2-5; 9 bases are shared with TRBD1. Germline V CDR1 and CDR2: MNHEY, SVGEGT. V lost 5 bases, J lost 4 bases, and 11 bases stayed unmatched. There are 16 residues in the CDR3. CDR3 nucleotide sequence: TGTGCCAGCAGTAAAACGGATCCGGGACAGGGAGAGACCCAGTACTTC. This gives the protein CASSKTDPGQGETQYF.